Listed below are T cell receptor beta chains from one sample, sequenced in a study of T cell repertoires in cytomegalovirus infection. TCRdb processed the reads anew with MiXCR; each CDR3 protein has one entry. There are a few hundred thousand distinct CDR3 sequences in the sample; around 13% occur only once, and 8.8% lies in the top ten. Material: PBMCs. The receptors originated from a human donor in good health (CMV status not recorded). Some clones in this sample may be carry-over from other donors' samples. Each CDR3 is given with its conserved first and last residue. A D gene is named only where the DNA matches it firmly. Where a row states a size, it is once, few, many or the class of an expanded clone; other rows omit it.

>11|.|TRBV12-5|TRBJ2-2|few
CASGNTGELFF
TGTGCTAGTGGGAACACCGGGGAGCTGTTTTTT
>15|.|TRBV12-3/TRBV12-4|TRBJ2-3|.
CASRPNRGGTDTQYF
TGTGCCAGCAGACCTAACAGGGGAGGAACAGATACGCAGTATTTT
>15|.|TRBV5-4|TRBJ1-2|.
CASSLSVGDTYGYTF
TGTGCCAGCAGCCTCTCCGTGGGCGATACCTATGGCTACACCTTC
>16|TRBD2|TRBV28|TRBJ2-3|few
CASSLSIAGLADTQYF
TGTGCCAGCAGTTTATCTATAGCGGGATTGGCAGATACGCAGTATTTT
>16|.|TRBV25-1|TRBJ1-2|many
CASSESIVQGRDGYTF
TGTGCCAGCAGTGAATCAATCGTACAAGGGAGGGATGGCTACACCTTC
>13|.|TRBV7-9|TRBJ2-2|.
CASSALSTGELFF
TGTGCCAGCAGCGCCCTGAGCACCGGGGAGCTGTTTTTT
>13|.|TRBV14|TRBJ2-1|many
CASSHQGFYEQFF
TGTGCCAGCAGCCACCAAGGGTTCTATGAGCAGTTCTTC
>15|.|TRBV5-1|TRBJ2-1|.
CASSLATGYRNEQFF
TGCGCCAGCAGCTTGGCCACAGGGTATCGGAATGAGCAGTTCTTC
>13|TRBD2|TRBV20-1|TRBJ2-3|.
CSAKGLITDTQYF
TGCAGTGCTAAGGGACTAATCACAGATACGCAGTATTTT
>15|TRBD2|TRBV25-1|TRBJ2-5|few
CASSEPSRAGGTQYF
TGTGCCAGCAGTGAACCAAGCCGAGCGGGGGGGACCCAGTACTTC
>14|.|TRBV2|TRBJ2-7|.
CASSELSGNYEQYF
TGTGCCAGCAGTGAATTGTCAGGGAATTACGAGCAGTACTTC
>15|TRBD1|TRBV2|TRBJ1-3|.
CASRDRGSSGNTIYF
TGTGCCAGCCGGGACAGGGGGAGCTCTGGAAACACCATATATTTT
>14|.|TRBV10-3|TRBJ2-5|few
CAIKASGNQETQYF
TGTGCCATCAAGGCATCCGGGAACCAAGAGACCCAGTACTTC
>14|.|TRBV7-9|TRBJ1-1|many
CASRFSNLNTEAFF
TGTGCCAGCAGGTTCTCTAACCTGAACACTGAAGCTTTCTTT
>14|.|TRBV6-6|TRBJ2-7|.
CASSLRDLNYEQYF
TGTGCCAGCAGTCTCCGGGACTTGAACTACGAGCAGTACTTC
>14|.|TRBV7-2|TRBJ2-7|.
CASSLVGSYYEQYF
TGTGCCAGCAGCTTAGTAGGGAGTTACTACGAGCAGTACTTC
>16|.|TRBV15|TRBJ2-1|many
CATSGGDRDGYNEQFF
TGTGCCACCAGCGGAGGGGACCGGGATGGGTACAATGAGCAGTTCTTC
>13|.|TRBV7-3|TRBJ2-7|many
CASSDRSSYEQYF
TGTGCCAGCAGCGACAGAAGCTCCTACGAGCAGTACTTC
>16|.|TRBV5-1|TRBJ1-3|few
CASSSHAGRLKNTIYF
TGCGCCAGCAGCAGTCACGCGGGGCGGTTGAAAAACACCATATATTTT
>13|.|TRBV6-6|TRBJ1-5|.
CASTASPSQPQHF
TGTGCCAGCACCGCAAGCCCCTCACAGCCCCAGCATTTT
>14|.|TRBV6-2/TRBV6-3|TRBJ2-5|many
CASSYSDIQETQYF
TGTGCCAGCAGTTACTCCGACATTCAAGAGACCCAGTACTTC
>14|.|TRBV7-2|TRBJ2-1|many
CALSPAGRGNEQFF
TGTGCTCTGTCCCCGGCAGGGCGGGGAAATGAGCAGTTCTTC
>16|TRBD1|TRBV7-2|TRBJ2-2|many
CASSLRAGGFTGELFF
TGTGCCAGCAGCTTAAGGGCAGGGGGTTTCACCGGGGAGCTGTTTTTT
>14|.|TRBV28|TRBJ1-5|many
CASIGPRTNQPQHF
TGTGCCAGCATCGGACCGCGAACCAATCAGCCCCAGCATTTT
>13|.|TRBV20-1|TRBJ1-4|.
CSARDPIQEKLFF
TGCAGTGCTAGAGATCCCATCCAGGAAAAACTGTTTTTT
>12|.|TRBV12-3/TRBV12-4|TRBJ1-6|many
CASSQRQAPLHF
TGTGCCAGCAGTCAACGCCAAGCTCCCCTCCACTTT
>14|.|TRBV5-1|TRBJ2-1|.
CASSLSAWVNEQFF
TGCGCCAGCAGCTTGAGCGCCTGGGTCAATGAGCAGTTCTTC
>15|TRBD1|TRBV29-1|TRBJ1-1|.
CSARGGQGVNTEAFF
TGCAGCGCTCGTGGGGGACAGGGGGTTAACACTGAAGCTTTCTTT
>13|TRBD1|TRBV7-3|TRBJ2-7|.
CASSYDRGAEQYF
TGTGCCAGCAGCTACGACAGGGGTGCCGAGCAGTACTTC
>17|TRBD2|TRBV27|TRBJ2-2|many
CASSPTGTSGEPGELFF
TGTGCCAGCAGTCCTACCGGGACTAGCGGGGAGCCCGGGGAGCTGTTTTTT
>16|TRBD1|TRBV6-1|TRBJ1-1|many
CASSETFEGAHLEAFF
TGTGCCAGCAGTGAAACATTTGAGGGGGCCCACCTTGAAGCTTTCTTT
>15|TRBD2|TRBV9|TRBJ2-1|few
CASSIGGASGNEQFF
TGTGCCAGCAGCATAGGAGGGGCTAGCGGGAATGAGCAGTTCTTC
>13|.|TRBV10-3|TRBJ1-2|.
CAISNPGNYGYTF
TGTGCCATCAGTAATCCAGGGAACTATGGCTACACCTTC
>15|TRBD1|TRBV27|TRBJ1-5|few
CASSSGQGDHQPQHF
TGTGCCAGCAGTTCGGGACAGGGGGACCATCAGCCCCAGCATTTT
>9|.|TRBV29-1|TRBJ1-2|few
CSVDTGYTF
TGCAGCGTTGACACTGGCTACACCTTC
>15|TRBD2|TRBV25-1|TRBJ2-1|.
CASSLQGLAAGEQFF
TGTGCCAGCAGTCTACAAGGACTAGCAGCCGGCGAGCAGTTCTTC
>14|.|TRBV7-2|TRBJ2-5|many
CASSSTGFQETQYF
TGTGCCAGCAGCTCGACGGGGTTTCAAGAGACCCAGTACTTC